The 8 T cell receptor beta chains given below trace back to one sample, sequenced in a study of CD4+ T cells in melanoma. Here immunoSEQ multiplex PCR was the method, and the copy in TCRdb shows in-frame clones only, minus some. The table includes about 15,000 clones, approximately 62% detected once. Sequencing used cells from a culture (not recorded whether cultured in vitro). These receptors were taken from a human donor with melanoma.

The chain couples TRBV28 to TRBJ1-2; D gene uncertain. CDR3 length: 14 residues. The germline gives CDR1 MDHEN, CDR2 SYDVKM. V shed 8 bases and J shed 4 bases, with 17 bases lying between them. The CDR3, as DNA: TGTGCCAGCCGAACGACACTTCGAGGCTATGGCTACACCTTC. It codes for CASRTTLRGYGYTF.

V is TRBV30 and J is TRBJ1-5; D not certain. Germline V gene sequence: CDR1 GTSNPN, CDR2 SVGIG (reference sequence). V was clipped by 2 bases and J by 1 base, with 6 bases between them. CDR3 length: 13 amino acids. The CDR3 here is CAWSSDSNQPQHF. CDR3 bases: TGTGCCTGGAGTTCCGACAGCAATCAGCCCCAGCATTTT.

Comment on this clone: Within the sample, other DNA sequences also encode this same CDR3. The rearrangement joins TRBV13 to TRBJ1-5; D is uncertain. CDR3 length: 12 residues. V was clipped by 3 bases and J by 16 bases, with 16 bases between them. Per germline, CDR1 PRHDT and CDR2 FYEKMQ (reference sequence). The CDR3 spells CASSFSRHGDHF. The CDR3 DNA is TGTGCCAGCAGCTTTTCCCGGCACGGGGATCATTTT.

This chain connects TRBV5-3 to TRBJ2-3; D call uncertain. TRBV5-3 belongs to the ORF category, with a function that is uncertain. The CDR3 runs to 13 residues. The germline V and J ends were trimmed by 1 base and 5 bases, with 8 bases remaining between them. CDR3: CARSLLLGDTQYF. CDR3 nucleotides: TGTGCCAGAAGCTTGCTGCTTGGAGATACGCAGTATTTT.

The gene calls are TRBV5-1 and TRBJ2-3, with 7 bases fitting TRBD1. The CDR3 loop spans 16 amino acids. The J segment lost 4 bases and the V segment lost 0 bases, leaving 8 bases of the junction unmatched. Per germline, CDR1 SGHRS and CDR2 YFSETQ. CDR3 DNA: TGCGCCAGCAGCTTGGGAACAGGGGCGACGGCAGATACGCAGTATTTT. Its translation: CASSLGTGATADTQYF. Variable domain in full (rest from reference TRBV5-1 and TRBJ2-3): KAGVTQTPRYLIKTRGQQVTLSCSPISGHRSVSWYQQTPGQGLQFLFEYFSETQRNKGNFPGRFSGRQFSNSRSEMNVSTLELGDSALYLCASSLGTGATADTQYFGPGTRLTVL.

V is TRBV19 and J is TRBJ2-1; D uncertain. Germline V gene lookup returns CDR1 LNHDA and CDR2 SQIVND (reference sequence). V lost 9 bases to trimming and J lost 0 bases, with 12 bases between them. The CDR3 runs to 14 residues. CDR3 loop: CASDDGGSYNEQFF. The CDR3 DNA sequence: TGTGCCAGCGACGACGGTGGCTCCTACAATGAGCAGTTCTTC. Complete variable domain (other parts from reference TRBV19 and TRBJ2-1): DGGITQSPKYLFRKEGQNVTLSCEQNLNHDAMYWYRQDPGQGLRLIYYSQIVNDFQKGDIAEGYSVSREKKESFPLTVTSAQKNPTAFYLCASDDGGSYNEQFFGPGTRLTVL.

This chain uses TRBV20-1 with TRBJ1-1; D is unresolved. V dropped 6 bases and J dropped 3 bases, with 8 bases sitting between them. CDR3 length equals 11 residues. Germline V gives CDR1 DFQATT, CDR2 SNEGSKA (reference sequence). The CDR3 is CSARFDTEAFF. The CDR3 DNA is TGCAGTGCCCGTTTTGACACTGAAGCTTTCTTT.

This clone was detected only once. J is TRBJ1-6 and V is TRBV7-6; D unclear. V lost 1 base to trimming and J lost 6 bases, with 10 bases between them. The CDR3 extends over 15 amino acids. Germline V gives CDR1 SGHVS, CDR2 FNYEAQ. The CDR3 loop reads CASSLGAGANSPLHF. The DNA of the CDR3 is TGTGCCAGCAGCTTAGGTGCAGGTGCTAATTCACCCCTCCACTTT.